This TCR beta chain came from a study of Graves' ophthalmopathy and Graves' hyperthyroidism. In the study overall: Blood was drawn at initial diagnosis, before any treatment.

The CDR3 is 13 amino acids. The germline CDR1 and CDR2 sequences are SGHAT and FQNNGV. V was shortened by 7 bases and J by 5 bases, with 14 bases between the two germline ends. Scientists amplified the TCR beta CDR3 regions from RNA transcripts. An initial RT-PCR round employing HTBI primers preceded a second-round multiplex PCR. One entry per CDR3 protein results from TCRdb running MiXCR on the multiplex PCR reads. The sample shows some 350,000 distinct CDR3 sequences, about a sixth of them seen only once. Overall study results and limits: Blood also contained most of the expanded thyroid clonotypes above 0.001 frequency.

This clonotype was observed many times. Antigen specificity is unknown. J is TRBJ2-5 and V is TRBV11-2; D might be TRBD1 (5 bases). The TCR originated in an adult woman with stable Graves' hyperthyroidism. The sequenced sample consisted of peripheral blood. CDR3 sequence reads: CASTSGHWETQYF. CDR3 DNA: TGTGCCAGCACCTCCGGACATTGGGAGACCCAGTACTTC.